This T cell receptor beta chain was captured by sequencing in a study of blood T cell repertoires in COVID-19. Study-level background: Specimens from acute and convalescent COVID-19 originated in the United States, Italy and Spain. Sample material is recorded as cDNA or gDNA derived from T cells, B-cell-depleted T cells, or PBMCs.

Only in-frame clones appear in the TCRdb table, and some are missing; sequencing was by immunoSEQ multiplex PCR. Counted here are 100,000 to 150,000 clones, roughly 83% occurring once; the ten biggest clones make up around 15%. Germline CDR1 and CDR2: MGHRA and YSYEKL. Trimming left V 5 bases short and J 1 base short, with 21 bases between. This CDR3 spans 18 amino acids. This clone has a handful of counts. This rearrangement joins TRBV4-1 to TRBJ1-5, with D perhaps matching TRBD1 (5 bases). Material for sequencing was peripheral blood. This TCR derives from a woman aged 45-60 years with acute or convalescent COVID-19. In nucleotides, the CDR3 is TGCGCCAGCAGCTACCACCTCCTCCGGGGGGAGAGCAATCAGCCCCAGCATTTT. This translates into CASSYHLLRGESNQPQHF.